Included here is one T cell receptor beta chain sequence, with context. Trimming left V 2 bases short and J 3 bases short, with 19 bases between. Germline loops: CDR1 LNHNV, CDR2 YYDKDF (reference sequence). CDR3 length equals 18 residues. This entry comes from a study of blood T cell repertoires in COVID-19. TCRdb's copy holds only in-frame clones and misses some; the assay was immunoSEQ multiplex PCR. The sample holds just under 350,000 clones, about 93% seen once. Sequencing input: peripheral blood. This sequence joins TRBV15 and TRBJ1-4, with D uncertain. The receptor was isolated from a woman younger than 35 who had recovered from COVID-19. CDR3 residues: CATSRLRHGMEANEKLFF. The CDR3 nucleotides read TGTGCCACCAGCAGACTTCGGCACGGGATGGAGGCTAATGAAAAACTGTTTTTT.